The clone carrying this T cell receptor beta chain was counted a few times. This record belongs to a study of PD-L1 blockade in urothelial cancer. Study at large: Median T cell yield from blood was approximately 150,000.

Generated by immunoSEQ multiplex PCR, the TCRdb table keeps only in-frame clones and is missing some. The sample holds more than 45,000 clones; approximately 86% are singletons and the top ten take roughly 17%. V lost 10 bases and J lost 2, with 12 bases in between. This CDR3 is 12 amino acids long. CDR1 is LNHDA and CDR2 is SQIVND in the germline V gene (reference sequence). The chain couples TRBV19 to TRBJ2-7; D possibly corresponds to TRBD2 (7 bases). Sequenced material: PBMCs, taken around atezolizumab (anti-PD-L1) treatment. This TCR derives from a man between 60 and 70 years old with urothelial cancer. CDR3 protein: CATSGTTYEQYF. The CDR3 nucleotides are TGTGCCACCAGCGGGACAACCTACGAGCAGTACTTC.